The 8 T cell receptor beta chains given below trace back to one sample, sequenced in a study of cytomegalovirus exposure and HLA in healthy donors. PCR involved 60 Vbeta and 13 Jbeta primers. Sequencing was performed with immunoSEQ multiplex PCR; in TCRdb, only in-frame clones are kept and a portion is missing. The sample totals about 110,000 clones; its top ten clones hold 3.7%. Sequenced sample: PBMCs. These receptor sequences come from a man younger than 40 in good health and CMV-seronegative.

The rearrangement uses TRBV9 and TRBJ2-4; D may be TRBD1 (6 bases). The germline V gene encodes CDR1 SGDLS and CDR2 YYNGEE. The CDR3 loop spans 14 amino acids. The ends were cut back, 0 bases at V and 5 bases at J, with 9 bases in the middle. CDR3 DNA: TGTGCCAGCAGCGTAGCGGACAGCCAAAACATTCAGTACTTC. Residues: CASSVADSQNIQYF. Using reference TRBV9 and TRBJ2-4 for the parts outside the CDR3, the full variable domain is DSGVTQTPKHLITATGQRVTLRCSPRSGDLSVYWYQQSLDQGLQFLIQYYNGEERAKGNILERFSAQQFPDLHSELNLSSLELGDSALYFCASSVADSQNIQYFGAGTRLSVL.

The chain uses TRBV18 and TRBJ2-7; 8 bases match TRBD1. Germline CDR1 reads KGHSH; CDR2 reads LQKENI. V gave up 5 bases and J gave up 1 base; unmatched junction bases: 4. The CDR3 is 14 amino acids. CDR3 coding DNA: TGTGCCAGCTCAGCCGGGACAGGATCCTACGAGCAGTACTTC. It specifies CASSAGTGSYEQYF. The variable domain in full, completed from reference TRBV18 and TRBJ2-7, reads NAGVMQNPRHLVRRRGQEARLRCSPMKGHSHVYWYRQLPEEGLKFMVYLQKENIIDESGMPKERFSAEFPKEGPSILRIQQVVRGDSAAYFCASSAGTGSYEQYFGPGTRLTVT.

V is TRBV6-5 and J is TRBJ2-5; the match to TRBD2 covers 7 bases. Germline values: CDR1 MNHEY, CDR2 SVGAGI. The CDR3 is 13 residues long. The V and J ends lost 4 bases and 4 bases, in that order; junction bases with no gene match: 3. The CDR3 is CASSSPGGETQYF. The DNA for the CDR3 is TGTGCCAGCAGTTCCCCGGGGGGAGAGACCCAGTACTTC.

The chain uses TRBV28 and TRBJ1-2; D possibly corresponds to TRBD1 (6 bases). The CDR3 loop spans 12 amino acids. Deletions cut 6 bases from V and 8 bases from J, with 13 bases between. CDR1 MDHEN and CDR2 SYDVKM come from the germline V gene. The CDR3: CASRSGEQGYTF. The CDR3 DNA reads TGTGCCAGCAGATCAGGGGAGCAAGGCTACACCTTC.

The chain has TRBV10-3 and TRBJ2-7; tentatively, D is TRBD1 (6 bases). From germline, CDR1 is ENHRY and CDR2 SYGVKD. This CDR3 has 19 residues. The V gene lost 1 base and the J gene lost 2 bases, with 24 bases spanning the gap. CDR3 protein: CAISEFRPWDNNPTYEQYF. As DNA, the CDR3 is TGTGCCATCAGTGAGTTTCGACCCTGGGACAACAACCCCACCTACGAGCAGTACTTC.

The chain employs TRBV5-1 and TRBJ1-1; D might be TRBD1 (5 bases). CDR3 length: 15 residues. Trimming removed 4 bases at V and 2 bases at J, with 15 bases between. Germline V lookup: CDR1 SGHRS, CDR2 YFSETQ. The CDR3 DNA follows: TGCGCCAGCAGCCAGGGCGGGGGATATAACACTGAAGCTTTCTTT. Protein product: CASSQGGGYNTEAFF.

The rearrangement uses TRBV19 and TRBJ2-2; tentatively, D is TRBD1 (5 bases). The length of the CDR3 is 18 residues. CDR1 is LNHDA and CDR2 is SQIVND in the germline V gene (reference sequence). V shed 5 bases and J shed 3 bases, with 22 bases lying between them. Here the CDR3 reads CASSPARSFGRDTGELFF. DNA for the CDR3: TGTGCCAGTAGTCCCGCCAGGTCTTTTGGCAGGGACACCGGGGAGCTGTTTTTT.

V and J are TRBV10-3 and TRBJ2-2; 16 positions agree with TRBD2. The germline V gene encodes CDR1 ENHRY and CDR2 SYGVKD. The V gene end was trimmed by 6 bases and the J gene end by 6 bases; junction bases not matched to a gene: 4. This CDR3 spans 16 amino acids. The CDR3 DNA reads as TGTGCCATCAGCCCGGGACTAGCGGGGGGGGCCGGGGAGCTGTTTTTT. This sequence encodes CAISPGLAGGAGELFF.